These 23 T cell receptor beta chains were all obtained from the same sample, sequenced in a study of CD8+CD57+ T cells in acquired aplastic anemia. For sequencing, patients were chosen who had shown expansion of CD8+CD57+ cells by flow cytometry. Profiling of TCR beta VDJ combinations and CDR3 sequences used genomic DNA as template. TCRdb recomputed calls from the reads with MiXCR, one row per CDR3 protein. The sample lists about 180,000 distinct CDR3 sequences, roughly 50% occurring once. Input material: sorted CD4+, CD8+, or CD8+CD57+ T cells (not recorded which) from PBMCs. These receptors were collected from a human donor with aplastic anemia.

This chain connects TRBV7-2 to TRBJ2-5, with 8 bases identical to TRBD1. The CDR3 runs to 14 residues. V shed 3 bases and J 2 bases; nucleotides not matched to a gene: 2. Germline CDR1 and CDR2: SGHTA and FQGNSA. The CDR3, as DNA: TGTGCCAGCAGCTTCCGGACAGGGCAAGAGACCCAGTACTTC. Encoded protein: CASSFRTGQETQYF.

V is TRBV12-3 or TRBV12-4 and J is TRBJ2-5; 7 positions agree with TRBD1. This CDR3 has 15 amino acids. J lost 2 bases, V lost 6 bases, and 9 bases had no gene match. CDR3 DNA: TGTGCCAGCAGCCTCACCGACAGGGATCAAGAGACCCAGTACTTC. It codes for CASSLTDRDQETQYF.

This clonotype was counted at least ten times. This CDR3 reads CSAREWSGITVDTQYF. CDR3 sequence (DNA): TGCAGTGCTAGAGAGTGGTCGGGAATCACGGTGGATACGCAGTATTTT. The rearrangement links TRBV20-1 to TRBJ2-3; tentatively, D is TRBD2 (5 bases). V shed 0 bases and J shed 6 bases, with 19 bases lying between them. This CDR3 spans 16 amino acids. From germline, CDR1 is DFQATT and CDR2 SNEGSKA (reference sequence).

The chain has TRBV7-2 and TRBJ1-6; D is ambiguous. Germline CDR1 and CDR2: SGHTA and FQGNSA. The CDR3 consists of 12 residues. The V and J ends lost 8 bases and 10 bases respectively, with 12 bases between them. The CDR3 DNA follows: TGTGCCAGCGCGAAGGGCGGCTCACCCCTCCACTTT. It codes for CASAKGGSPLHF.

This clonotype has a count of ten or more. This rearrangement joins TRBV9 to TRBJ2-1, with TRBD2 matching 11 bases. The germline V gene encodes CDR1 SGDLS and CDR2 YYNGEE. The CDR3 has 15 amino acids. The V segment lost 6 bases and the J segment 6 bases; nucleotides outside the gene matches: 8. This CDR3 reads CASNPSGGPRNEQFF. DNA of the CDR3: TGTGCCAGCAACCCTAGCGGGGGGCCGCGCAATGAGCAGTTCTTC.

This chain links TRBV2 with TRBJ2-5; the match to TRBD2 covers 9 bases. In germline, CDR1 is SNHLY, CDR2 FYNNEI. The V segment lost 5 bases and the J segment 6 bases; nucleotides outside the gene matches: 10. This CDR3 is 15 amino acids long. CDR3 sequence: CASSKVGTSRKTQYF. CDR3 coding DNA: TGTGCCAGCAGTAAAGTGGGGACTAGCCGGAAGACCCAGTACTTC.

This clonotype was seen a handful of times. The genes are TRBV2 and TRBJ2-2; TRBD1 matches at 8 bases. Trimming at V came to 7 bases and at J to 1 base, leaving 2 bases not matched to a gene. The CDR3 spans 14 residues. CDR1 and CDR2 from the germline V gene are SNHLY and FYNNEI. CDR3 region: CASKDRVNTGELFF. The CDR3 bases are TGTGCCAGCAAGGACAGGGTGAACACCGGGGAGCTGTTTTTT. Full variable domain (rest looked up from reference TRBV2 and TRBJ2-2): EPEVTQTPSHQVTQMGQEVILRCVPISNHLYFYWYRQILGQKVEFLVSFYNNEISEKSEIFDDQFSVERPDGSNFTLKIRSTKLEDSAMYFCASKDRVNTGELFFGEGSRLTVL.

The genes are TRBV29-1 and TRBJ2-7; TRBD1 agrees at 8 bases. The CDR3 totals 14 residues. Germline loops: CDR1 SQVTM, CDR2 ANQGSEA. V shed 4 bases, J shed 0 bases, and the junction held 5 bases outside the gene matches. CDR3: CSVVETGDSYEQYF. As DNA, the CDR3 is TGCAGCGTTGTTGAGACAGGGGACTCCTACGAGCAGTACTTC.

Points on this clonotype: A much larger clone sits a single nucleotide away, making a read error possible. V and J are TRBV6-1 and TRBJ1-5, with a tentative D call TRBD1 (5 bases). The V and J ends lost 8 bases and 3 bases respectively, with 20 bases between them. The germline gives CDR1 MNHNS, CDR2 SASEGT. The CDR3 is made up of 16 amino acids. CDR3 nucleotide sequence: TGTGCCAGCGGCTTAGGGACTCCCCGGCCCAATCAGCCCCAGCATTTT. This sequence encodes CASGLGTPRPNQPQHF.

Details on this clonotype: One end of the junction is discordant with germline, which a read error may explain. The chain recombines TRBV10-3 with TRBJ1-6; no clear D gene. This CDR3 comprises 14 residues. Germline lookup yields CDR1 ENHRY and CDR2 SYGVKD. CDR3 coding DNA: TGTGCCAGCAGTTTATCGGGATGGAGTTCACCCCTCCACTTT. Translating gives CASSLSGWSSPLHF.

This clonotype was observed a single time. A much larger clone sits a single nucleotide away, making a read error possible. In DNA form, the CDR3 reads TGCGCCAGCAGCTTGGACAGGGGTTGTACTGAAGCTTTCTTT. Translation gives CASSLDRGCTEAFF. The gene calls are TRBV5-1 and TRBJ1-1; TRBD1 matches at 7 bases. CDR1 and CDR2 (germline): SGHRS, YFSETQ. The length of the CDR3 is 14 residues. After removal of 0 bases from V and 5 bases from J, the junction contained 4 bases not matched to a gene.

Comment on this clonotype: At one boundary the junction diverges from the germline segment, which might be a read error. In DNA, the CDR3 is TGTGCCAGCAGCCCCCGGACAGGGAAGAATGAGCGGCTCTTC. It translates to CASSPRTGKNERLF. This chain uses TRBV11-2 with TRBJ2-1, with TRBD1 matching 8 bases. From germline, CDR1 is SGHAT and CDR2 FQNNGV. This CDR3 has 14 amino acids.

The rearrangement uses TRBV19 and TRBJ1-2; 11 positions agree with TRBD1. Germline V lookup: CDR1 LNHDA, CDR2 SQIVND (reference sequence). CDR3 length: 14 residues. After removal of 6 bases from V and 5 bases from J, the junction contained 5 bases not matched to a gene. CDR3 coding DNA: TGTGCCAGTAGGGACAGGGGGCAATATTATGGCTACACCTTC. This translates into CASRDRGQYYGYTF.

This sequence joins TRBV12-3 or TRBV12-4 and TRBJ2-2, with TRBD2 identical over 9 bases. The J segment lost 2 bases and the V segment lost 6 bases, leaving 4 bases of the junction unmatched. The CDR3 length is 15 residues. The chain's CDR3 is CASRRGGFNTGELFF. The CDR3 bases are TGTGCCAGCAGGCGGGGGGGGTTCAACACCGGGGAGCTGTTTTTT.

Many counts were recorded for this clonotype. As DNA, the CDR3 is TGTGCTAGTGGTTTATATGGCCGCGCGAACACCGGGGAGCTGTTTTTT. This codes for CASGLYGRANTGELFF. The rearrangement links TRBV12-5 to TRBJ2-2, with D uncertain. This CDR3 is built from 16 residues. Germline assignment: CDR1 LGHNT and CDR2 FRNRAP. Trimming stripped 3 bases from V and 0 bases from J, with 11 bases between.

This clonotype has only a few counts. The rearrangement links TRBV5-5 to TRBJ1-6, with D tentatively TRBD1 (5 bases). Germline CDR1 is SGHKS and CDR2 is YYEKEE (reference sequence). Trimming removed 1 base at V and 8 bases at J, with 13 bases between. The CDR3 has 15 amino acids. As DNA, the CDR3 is TGTGCCAGCAGCTTGAGGCAGGGACTGGATTCACCCCTCCACTTT. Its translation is CASSLRQGLDSPLHF.

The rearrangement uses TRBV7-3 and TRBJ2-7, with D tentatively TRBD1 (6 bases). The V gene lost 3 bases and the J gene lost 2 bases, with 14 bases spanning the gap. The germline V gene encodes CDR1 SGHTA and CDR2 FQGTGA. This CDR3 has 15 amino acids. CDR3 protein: CASSLMAGVPYEQYF. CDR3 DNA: TGTGCCAGCAGCTTGATGGCAGGGGTCCCCTACGAGCAGTACTTC.

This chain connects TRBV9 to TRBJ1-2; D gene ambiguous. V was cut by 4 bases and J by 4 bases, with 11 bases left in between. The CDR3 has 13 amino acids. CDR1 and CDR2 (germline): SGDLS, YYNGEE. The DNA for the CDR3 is TGTGCCAGCAGCTCACAAGAACCCTATGGCTACACCTTC. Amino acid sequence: CASSSQEPYGYTF.

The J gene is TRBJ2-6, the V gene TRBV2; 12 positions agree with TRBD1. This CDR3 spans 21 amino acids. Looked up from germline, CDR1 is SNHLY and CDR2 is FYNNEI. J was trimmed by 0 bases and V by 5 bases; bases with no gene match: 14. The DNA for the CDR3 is TGTGCCAGCAGTCAAGGGACAGGGGGCTTTGTTAGCAGCTCTGGGGCCAACGTCCTGACTTTC. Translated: CASSQGTGGFVSSSGANVLTF.

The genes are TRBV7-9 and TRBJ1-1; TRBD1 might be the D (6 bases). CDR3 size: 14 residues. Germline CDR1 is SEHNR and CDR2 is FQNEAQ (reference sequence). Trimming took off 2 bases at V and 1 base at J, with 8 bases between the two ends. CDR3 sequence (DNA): TGTGCCAGCAGCTTACACAGGGAGAACACTGAAGCTTTCTTT. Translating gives CASSLHRENTEAFF.

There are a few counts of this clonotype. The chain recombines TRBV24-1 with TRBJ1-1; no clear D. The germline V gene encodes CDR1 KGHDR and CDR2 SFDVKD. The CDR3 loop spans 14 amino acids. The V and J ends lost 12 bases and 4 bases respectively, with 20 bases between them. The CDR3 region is CASSPGRSVTEAFF. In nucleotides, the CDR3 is TGTGCCTCCTCTCCAGGCAGGTCGGTCACTGAAGCTTTCTTT.

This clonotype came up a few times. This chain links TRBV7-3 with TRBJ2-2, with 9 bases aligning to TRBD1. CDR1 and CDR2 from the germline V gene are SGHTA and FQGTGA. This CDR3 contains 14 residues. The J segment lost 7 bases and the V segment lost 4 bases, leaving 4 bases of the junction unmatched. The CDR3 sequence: CASSSWTGDGELFF. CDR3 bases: TGTGCCAGCAGCTCCTGGACAGGGGACGGGGAGCTGTTTTTT.

The CDR3 coding sequence is TGCGCCAGCAGTGGGGACAGGGATGTAGATACGCAGTATTTT. Its translation: CASSGDRDVDTQYF. The chain is built from TRBV10-1 and TRBJ2-3, with 9 positions matching TRBD1. Trimming cost V 4 bases and J 5 bases; bases outside gene matches: 4. The germline CDR1 and CDR2 sequences are WNHNN and SYGVQD (reference sequence). There are 14 residues in the CDR3.